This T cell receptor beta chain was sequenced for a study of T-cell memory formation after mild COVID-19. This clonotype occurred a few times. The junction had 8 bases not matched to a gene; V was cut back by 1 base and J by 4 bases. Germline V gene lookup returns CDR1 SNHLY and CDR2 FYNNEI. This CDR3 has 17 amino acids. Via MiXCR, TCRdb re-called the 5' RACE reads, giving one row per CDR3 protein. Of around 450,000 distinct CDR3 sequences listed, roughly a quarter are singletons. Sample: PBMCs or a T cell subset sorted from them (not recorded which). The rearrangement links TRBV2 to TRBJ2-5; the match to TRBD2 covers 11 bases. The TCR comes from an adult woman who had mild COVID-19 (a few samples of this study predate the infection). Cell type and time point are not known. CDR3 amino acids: CASSEGLLAGGLETQYF. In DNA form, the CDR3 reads TGTGCCAGCAGTGAAGGTCTGCTAGCGGGAGGTTTAGAGACCCAGTACTTC.